The 26 T cell receptor beta chains below come from one sample, sequenced in a study of blood T cell repertoires in COVID-19. Measured with immunoSEQ multiplex PCR; TCRdb has only the in-frame clones, and not every one. In the table there are about 180,000 clones, approximately 88% of which are singletons. The sample was peripheral blood. Every receptor here comes from a woman aged 60-70 years with acute or convalescent COVID-19.

This chain joins TRBV6-2 or TRBV6-3 and TRBJ2-1; the match to TRBD2 covers 7 bases. V was pared by 5 bases and J by 0 bases, with 4 bases of the junction left unmatched. CDR1 and CDR2 from the germline V gene are MNHEY and SVGEGT. This CDR3 is 15 amino acids long. CDR3 in amino acids: CASSVAGLSYNEQFF. Written as DNA, the CDR3 is TGTGCCAGCAGTGTAGCGGGCCTCTCCTACAATGAGCAGTTCTTC.

The V and J genes are TRBV9 and TRBJ2-7, with TRBD1 identical over 9 bases. V lost 0 bases to trimming and J lost 9 bases; unmatched junction nucleotides: 7. Germline V gene data show CDR1 as SGDLS and CDR2 as YYNGEE. The CDR3 is 14 amino acids. For the CDR3, the DNA is TGTGCCAGCAGCGTAGGCGAGGGACAGGGAGGGCAGTACTTC. Protein product: CASSVGEGQGGQYF. Filled out from reference TRBV9 and TRBJ2-7, the complete variable domain reads DSGVTQTPKHLITATGQRVTLRCSPRSGDLSVYWYQQSLDQGLQFLIQYYNGEERAKGNILERFSAQQFPDLHSELNLSSLELGDSALYFCASSVGEGQGGQYFGPGTRLTVT.

This rearrangement joins TRBV6-2 or TRBV6-3 to TRBJ2-7, with 7 positions matching TRBD2. CDR3 length: 15 amino acids. CDR1 MNHEY and CDR2 SVGEGT come from the germline V gene. V lost 0 bases to trimming and J lost 2 bases; unmatched junction nucleotides: 4. The CDR3 DNA is TGTGCCAGCAGTTACTCGGGGGGGGGAACCTACGAGCAGTACTTC. Protein: CASSYSGGGTYEQYF.

The table lists this clone with a count of one. This chain connects TRBV2 to TRBJ2-3; TRBD2 agrees at 8 bases. The germline gives CDR1 SNHLY, CDR2 FYNNEI. V shed 6 bases, J shed 4 bases, and the junction held 9 bases outside the gene matches. The CDR3 sequence is 15 residues long. The CDR3 region has the DNA TGTGCCAGCAGCTTCCGGACTAGCAATTCAGATACGCAGTATTTT. Translating it yields CASSFRTSNSDTQYF.

The V call is TRBV4-3, the J call TRBJ1-4; D gene ambiguous. V was cut by 0 bases and J by 10 bases, with 6 bases left in between. Germline V lookup: CDR1 LGHNA, CDR2 YSLEER. The CDR3 is made up of 12 amino acids. CDR3 sequence: CASSQDERKLFF. The CDR3 DNA reads TGCGCCAGCAGCCAAGATGAGCGAAAACTGTTTTTT.

The gene calls are TRBV20-1 and TRBJ1-1; 7 positions agree with TRBD1. From germline, CDR1 is DFQATT and CDR2 SNEGSKA (reference sequence). The CDR3 runs 11 residues. The trim removed 5 bases at V and 11 bases at J, leaving 8 bases unmatched. CDR3 sequence reads: CSARTGDIAFF. The CDR3 DNA follows: TGCAGTGCTCGGACAGGCGATATCGCTTTCTTT.

The V and J genes are TRBV6-1 and TRBJ2-1; D may be TRBD2 (5 bases). This CDR3 is 16 amino acids long. The germline gives CDR1 MNHNS, CDR2 SASEGT. The V end was cut by 2 bases, the J end by 3 bases, with 14 bases between. CDR3 in amino acids: CASSERRSANYNEQFF. For the CDR3, the DNA is TGTGCCAGCAGTGAACGGAGGTCGGCTAACTACAATGAGCAGTTCTTC.

The chain recombines TRBV5-4 with TRBJ2-2, with 9 bases that match TRBD1. The CDR3 extends over 16 amino acids. Germline V gene lookup returns CDR1 SGHNT and CDR2 YYREEE (reference sequence). The V segment lost 1 base and the J segment 7 bases; nucleotides outside the gene matches: 8. The CDR3 coding sequence is TGTGCCAGCAGCTTGCCCGGACAGGGGAGGAGCGGGGAGCTGTTTTTT. Translation: CASSLPGQGRSGELFF.

V usage is TRBV7-7 and J usage is TRBJ2-5; 7 nucleotides agree with TRBD2. This CDR3 spans 15 amino acids. CDR1 and CDR2 (germline): SSHAT, FNYEAQ (reference sequence). This CDR3 is CASAAGLAVRETQYF. In DNA, the CDR3 is TGTGCTAGCGCTGCCGGGCTAGCGGTTCGAGAGACCCAGTACTTC.

This clone has only a few counts. In DNA, the CDR3 is TGTGCCAGCAGCTTAGGGACCGGGACAGGGGCTACCGGGGAGCTGTTTTTT. It translates to CASSLGTGTGATGELFF. This rearrangement joins TRBV7-6 to TRBJ2-2; 10 bases match TRBD1. The CDR3 is 17 amino acids. The V and J ends lost 1 base and 5 bases, in that order; junction bases with no gene match: 7. CDR1 and CDR2 from the germline V gene are SGHVS and FNYEAQ. Looking up the rest from reference TRBV7-6 and TRBJ2-2 gives the full variable domain: GAGVSQSPRYKVTKRGQDVALRCDPISGHVSLYWYRQALGQGPEFLTYFNYEAQQDKSGLPNDRFSAERPEGSISTLTIQRTEQRDSAMYRCASSLGTGTGATGELFFGEGSRLTVL.

The rearrangement uses TRBV3-1 (or the pseudogene TRBV3-2) and TRBJ1-4; D is uncertain. Trimming cost V 1 base and J 10 bases, with 10 bases left between them. In germline, CDR1 is LGHDT, CDR2 YNNKEL (reference sequence). The length of the CDR3 is 13 residues. For the CDR3, the DNA is TGTGCCAGCAGCCAAGCTCCAGTAGCAAAACTGTTTTTT. As protein: CASSQAPVAKLFF.

This sequence joins TRBV19 and TRBJ1-5; a possible D gene is TRBD1 (6 bases). This CDR3 contains 15 residues. Trimming took off 8 bases at V and 0 bases at J, with 14 bases between the two ends. Germline V CDR1 and CDR2: LNHDA, SQIVND (reference sequence). The CDR3 sequence: CASWSGGHSNQPQHF. The CDR3 coding sequence is TGTGCCAGTTGGAGCGGGGGCCATAGCAATCAGCCCCAGCATTTT.

This chain connects TRBV4-1 to TRBJ2-1, with 9 bases fitting TRBD1. This CDR3 has 16 residues. J was trimmed by 9 bases and V by 3 bases; bases with no gene match: 12. The germline V gene has CDR1 MGHRA and CDR2 YSYEKL. The CDR3 nucleotides are TGCGCCAGCAGCCACGGCCCGGGACAGGGATATATTGAGCAGTTCTTC. Protein: CASSHGPGQGYIEQFF.

The chain uses TRBV7-2 and TRBJ2-5; 8 nucleotides align to TRBD2. Losses at the gene ends were 1 base for V and 1 base for J; bases not matched to a gene: 5. The CDR3 spans 16 residues. CDR1 SGHTA and CDR2 FQGNSA come from the germline V gene. CDR3 in DNA: TGTGCCAGCAGCTTAGATGCTAGCGGGCGCCAAGAGACCCAGTACTTC. It is translated as CASSLDASGRQETQYF.

This sequence joins TRBV7-9 and TRBJ2-7, with 7 bases aligning to TRBD1. Germline CDR1 is SEHNR and CDR2 is FQNEAQ (reference sequence). The CDR3 length is 14 residues. J lost 3 bases, V lost 5 bases, and 7 bases had no gene match. CDR3 protein: CASSPRQGGYEQYF. For the CDR3, the DNA is TGTGCCAGCAGCCCTCGACAGGGTGGCTACGAGCAGTACTTC.

The chain recombines TRBV6-1 with TRBJ1-6; weak D call: TRBD1 (5 bases). The CDR3 is 14 amino acids. V was pared by 3 bases and J by 5 bases, with 8 bases between. Looked up from germline, CDR1 is MNHNS and CDR2 is SASEGT. Here the CDR3 DNA reads TGTGCCAGCAGTGAGGACACCAATAATTCACCCCTCCACTTT. Protein sequence: CASSEDTNNSPLHF.

This clone was observed a handful of times. J is TRBJ2-5 and V is TRBV19; 8 positions agree with TRBD1. Trimming at V came to 5 bases and at J to 4 bases, leaving 6 bases not matched to a gene. The CDR3 is 14 residues long. Germline CDR1 and CDR2: LNHDA and SQIVND (reference sequence). CDR3 nucleotides: TGTGCCAGTAGTCCCCTACAGGGGGGAGAGACCCAGTACTTC. It translates to CASSPLQGGETQYF.

The V call is TRBV9, the J call TRBJ1-2; no firm D call. Per germline, CDR1 SGDLS and CDR2 YYNGEE. Deletions cut 3 bases from V and 2 bases from J, with 17 bases between. CDR3 length equals 16 residues. The CDR3 DNA is TGTGCCAGCAGCGGAGGACTGAAAGATTCCAACTATGGCTACACCTTC. Its translation is CASSGGLKDSNYGYTF.

The genes are TRBV4-1 and TRBJ1-6; D might be TRBD1 (5 bases). Germline values: CDR1 MGHRA, CDR2 YSYEKL. V was cut by 0 bases and J by 4 bases, with 13 bases left in between. The CDR3 extends over 17 amino acids. DNA for the CDR3: TGCGCCAGCAGCCAAGAAATCCGACAGCCATATAATTCACCCCTCCACTTT. Translated: CASSQEIRQPYNSPLHF.

The V call is TRBV7-2, the J call TRBJ1-2; unclear D gene. With 3 bases removed from V and 8 bases from J, the gap between germline ends came to 19 bases. Germline CDR1 reads SGHTA; CDR2 reads FQGNSA. The CDR3 runs to 15 residues. CDR3 protein: CASSLEPFLMRGYTF. The DNA for the CDR3 is TGTGCCAGCAGCTTGGAGCCCTTTTTGATGAGAGGCTACACCTTC.

The chain couples TRBV6-5 to TRBJ2-1; the match to TRBD2 covers 8 bases. The germline V gene encodes CDR1 MNHEY and CDR2 SVGAGI. The CDR3 runs 14 residues. V trimming: 9 bases; J trimming: 6 bases; junction bases outside the gene matches: 10. The CDR3 sequence is CASTGTSGRNEQFF. CDR3 nucleotides: TGTGCCAGTACCGGGACTAGTGGGCGCAATGAGCAGTTCTTC.

The CDR3 DNA reads as TGTGCCAGCAGCTTAGACAGGGGTTTTTCTCAGCCCCAGCATTTT. This gives the protein CASSLDRGFSQPQHF. V gene TRBV2 combines with J gene TRBJ1-5, with 8 bases that match TRBD1. There are 15 residues in the CDR3. Germline loops: CDR1 SNHLY, CDR2 FYNNEI. The ends lost 6 bases at V and 6 bases at J; junction bases unmatched: 10. Combining the CDR3 with reference TRBV2 and TRBJ1-5 gives the whole variable domain EPEVTQTPSHQVTQMGQEVILRCVPISNHLYFYWYRQILGQKVEFLVSFYNNEISEKSEIFDDQFSVERPDGSNFTLKIRSTKLEDSAMYFCASSLDRGFSQPQHFGDGTRLSIL.

The J gene is TRBJ2-6, the V gene TRBV23-1; 9 positions agree with TRBD1. TRBV23-1 has ORF status, its function being uncertain. This CDR3 contains 20 residues. V was clipped by 4 bases and J by 0 bases; unmatched bases: 13. The CDR3 DNA reads TGCGCCAGCAGTCTCGACTGGGGGACAGGGTCCTCCTCTGGGGCCAACGTCCTGACTTTC. It codes for CASSLDWGTGSSSGANVLTF.

The V and J genes are TRBV28 and TRBJ1-1; D is ambiguous. The germline gives CDR1 MDHEN, CDR2 SYDVKM. This CDR3 is built from 13 residues. V shed 7 bases and J shed 1 base, with 10 bases lying between them. The CDR3 sequence is CASTEIRNTEAFF. The CDR3 bases are TGTGCCAGCACCGAGATTCGGAACACTGAAGCTTTCTTT. The full variable domain, completed using reference TRBV28 and TRBJ1-1, is DVKVTQSSRYLVKRTGEKVFLECVQDMDHENMFWYRQDPGLGLRLIYFSYDVKMKEKGDIPEGYSVSREKKERFSLILESASTNQTSMYLCASTEIRNTEAFFGQGTRLTVV.

The rearrangement uses TRBV6-2 or TRBV6-3 and TRBJ1-6, with a possible D match to TRBD1 (6 bases). The CDR3 covers 17 residues. Germline loops: CDR1 MNHEY, CDR2 SVGEGT. Trimming stripped 0 bases from V and 0 bases from J, with 9 bases between. The CDR3 nucleotides read TGTGCCAGCAGTTACTCCGCGACAGGCTCCTATAATTCACCCCTCCACTTT. Protein sequence: CASSYSATGSYNSPLHF.

This chain connects TRBV24-1 to TRBJ2-3; 7 bases are shared with TRBD1. The germline V gene has CDR1 KGHDR and CDR2 SFDVKD. The CDR3 length is 15 residues. V shed 9 bases and J 0 bases; nucleotides not matched to a gene: 8. The CDR3 DNA reads TGTGCCACCGCTGGCAGGGGGATTAGCACAGATACGCAGTATTTT. Its protein is CATAGRGISTDTQYF.